This T cell receptor (beta chain) was sequenced for a study of shared clonotypes between healthy human individuals. Study-wide results and limits: Clonotype sharing levels among donors were expected to vary with sequencing depth.

TCRdb's table, derived via immunoSEQ multiplex PCR, lists solely in-frame clones and lacks some. The sample carries about 1 million clones, about 75% recorded once. About this clone: No antigen is known for it.

Adult donors, all healthy and HIV-negative, had no recent acute infections or vaccinations. With 5 bases removed from V and 7 bases from J, the gap between germline ends came to 12 bases. The germline V gene has CDR1 MNHEY and CDR2 SMNVEV (reference sequence). The CDR3 consists of 13 residues. The sequenced sample consisted of memory CD4+ T cells sorted from blood. The subset here: CD45RA-negative fraction. This TCR was sampled from a man younger than 30 in good health. The chain recombines TRBV27 with TRBJ1-5; D is perhaps TRBD1 (6 bases). In DNA, the CDR3 is TGTGCCAGCAGTGACAGGAAGGGACAGCCCCAGCATTTT. This gives the protein CASSDRKGQPQHF.